The 14 T cell receptor beta chains in this list originate from one sample, sequenced in a study of blood T cells in healthy people across ages. Next came a second PCR, run for roughly 6 to 11 cycles, which used a sample-barcoded 5' primer along with a J-beta primer mix. Each CDR3 protein is one row after TCRdb ran MiXCR on the 5' RACE reads. The sample consists of fewer than 2,000,000 distinct CDR3 sequences, 30% to 40% of them appearing once. The sample taken for sequencing was blood. These receptors originate from a human donor in good health.

The chain couples TRBV2 to TRBJ2-3; D is ambiguous. CDR1 SNHLY and CDR2 FYNNEI come from the germline V gene. V dropped 5 bases and J dropped 0 bases, with 9 bases sitting between them. This CDR3 has 14 amino acids. The CDR3 nucleotides are TGTGCCAGCAGTATACCCAAGAGCACAGATACGCAGTATTTT. Its translation: CASSIPKSTDTQYF.

The J gene is TRBJ2-1, the V gene TRBV3-1; the D gene is possibly TRBD1 (6 bases). Germline V gives CDR1 LGHDT, CDR2 YNNKEL (reference sequence). CDR3 length: 14 residues. Trimming shortened V by 3 bases and J by 5 bases, and 11 bases separated the two germline ends. CDR3: CASSHSPGDNEQFF. CDR3 nucleotide sequence: TGTGCCAGCAGCCACTCACCAGGGGACAATGAGCAGTTCTTC.

This clonotype has a handful of counts. The chain employs TRBV10-3 and TRBJ2-1, with 8 bases matching TRBD2. J lost 9 bases, V lost 5 bases, and 6 bases had no gene match. CDR1 is ENHRY and CDR2 is SYGVKD in the germline V gene. There are 13 residues in the CDR3. Here the CDR3 DNA reads TGTGCCATCAGTTCCGGACTAGCCGGTGAGCAGTTCTTC. Translated: CAISSGLAGEQFF.

This clonotype was counted a few times. V gene TRBV6-5 combines with J gene TRBJ2-6, with D perhaps TRBD1 or TRBD2 (5 bases each). This CDR3 has 14 amino acids. The germline gives CDR1 MNHEY, CDR2 SVGAGI. The ends were cut back, 11 bases at V and 4 bases at J, with 15 bases in the middle. CDR3 amino acids: CASTQGAGANVLTF. In DNA form, the CDR3 reads TGTGCCTCGACGCAGGGAGCGGGGGCCAACGTCCTGACTTTC.

J is TRBJ2-7 and V is TRBV6-5, with 8 bases that match TRBD2. Germline CDR1 reads MNHEY; CDR2 reads SVGAGI. The CDR3 has 17 amino acids. V shed 2 bases and J 1 base; nucleotides not matched to a gene: 10. CDR3 region: CASSYALQVAGSYEQYF. The CDR3 DNA reads TGTGCCAGCAGTTACGCCTTGCAGGTAGCGGGGTCCTACGAGCAGTACTTC.

This clonotype was recorded a few times. The rearrangement joins TRBV2 to TRBJ2-3; 8 bases agree with TRBD2. The CDR3 spans 16 residues. V lost 3 bases to trimming and J lost 2 bases; unmatched junction nucleotides: 7. Looked up from germline, CDR1 is SNHLY and CDR2 is FYNNEI. CDR3 sequence reads: CASSDVAGRATDTQYF. CDR3 coding DNA: TGTGCCAGCAGTGACGTAGCGGGGAGAGCCACAGATACGCAGTATTTT. The variable domain in full, with the rest retrieved from reference TRBV2 and TRBJ2-3, is EPEVTQTPSHQVTQMGQEVILRCVPISNHLYFYWYRQILGQKVEFLVSFYNNEISEKSEIFDDQFSVERPDGSNFTLKIRSTKLEDSAMYFCASSDVAGRATDTQYFGPGTRLTVL.

V usage is TRBV29-1 and J usage is TRBJ2-3, with D possibly matching TRBD1 (5 bases). The germline V gene encodes CDR1 SQVTM and CDR2 ANQGSEA. The CDR3 runs to 12 residues. The V gene lost 7 bases and the J gene lost 5 bases, with 13 bases spanning the gap. CDR3 DNA sequence: TGCAGCGCCCACGCAGGGTTAGATACGCAGTATTTT. This translates into CSAHAGLDTQYF.

This sequence joins TRBV7-2 and TRBJ1-5, with 9 nucleotides matching TRBD1. Trimming removed 5 bases from V and 4 bases from J; junction bases left unmatched: 6. Germline CDR1 is SGHTA and CDR2 is FQGNSA. This CDR3 is built from 15 residues. CDR3 bases: TGTGCCAGCAGCCGAATTGACAGGGGGAATCAGCCCCAGCATTTT. Translation gives CASSRIDRGNQPQHF. The full variable domain, with the rest looked up from reference TRBV7-2 and TRBJ1-5, is GAGVSQSPSNKVTEKGKDVELRCDPISGHTALYWYRQSLGQGLEFLIYFQGNSAPDKSGLPSDRFSAERTGGSVSTLTIQRTQQEDSAVYLCASSRIDRGNQPQHFGDGTRLSIL.

The CDR3 reads CASRRTGTQEQYF. The CDR3 region has the DNA TGTGCCAGCAGACGGACAGGGACGCAAGAGCAGTACTTC. The V and J genes are TRBV7-2 and TRBJ2-7, with TRBD1 identical over 8 bases. This CDR3 contains 13 residues. The V and J ends lost 6 bases and 7 bases, in that order; junction bases with no gene match: 8. Germline V gene sequence: CDR1 SGHTA, CDR2 FQGNSA.

V usage is TRBV5-1 and J usage is TRBJ2-1; perhaps TRBD1 as D (6 bases). Germline CDR1 SGHRS, CDR2 YFSETQ. CDR3 length: 12 amino acids. With 3 bases removed from V and 8 bases from J, the gap between germline ends came to 9 bases. The CDR3 spells CASSSGADEQFF. CDR3 in DNA: TGCGCCAGCAGCTCAGGGGCCGATGAGCAGTTCTTC.

This sequence joins TRBV5-6 and TRBJ2-5, with D perhaps being TRBD1 or TRBD2 (5 bases each). The CDR3 length is 14 residues. The germline V gene encodes CDR1 SGHDT and CDR2 YYEEEE. V was trimmed by 4 bases and J by 3 bases, leaving 13 bases between them. The CDR3 spells CASSPGPHKETQYF. The CDR3 DNA reads TGTGCCAGCAGCCCGGGACCCCACAAAGAGACCCAGTACTTC.

CDR3 loop: CASSQERGVGTDTQYF. The CDR3 DNA reads TGTGCCAGCAGCCAAGAGCGGGGGGTCGGCACAGATACGCAGTATTTT. The V and J genes are TRBV14 and TRBJ2-3; 8 bases are shared with TRBD2. The germline V gene has CDR1 SGHDN and CDR2 FVKESK. V lost 0 bases, J lost 1 base, and 3 bases stayed unmatched. The CDR3 has 16 residues.

This clonotype appeared many times. The V gene is TRBV9, the J gene TRBJ2-3; 9 bases line up with TRBD1. The germline V gene encodes CDR1 SGDLS and CDR2 YYNGEE. The CDR3 totals 15 residues. The junction had 6 bases not matched to a gene; V was cut back by 3 bases and J by 4 bases. The CDR3 DNA sequence: TGTGCCAGCAGCGCGAGGACAGGGGAAGCAGATACGCAGTATTTT. The encoded protein is CASSARTGEADTQYF.

The chain carries TRBV5-1 and TRBJ2-7; 13 nucleotides align to TRBD2. The CDR3 extends over 15 amino acids. J gave up 5 bases and V 4 bases, and 6 bases lay outside the gene matches. CDR1 is SGHRS, CDR2 YFSETQ, per germline. CDR3 loop: CASSQGLAGRNEQYF. CDR3 sequence (DNA): TGCGCCAGCAGCCAGGGACTAGCGGGGAGAAACGAGCAGTACTTC.